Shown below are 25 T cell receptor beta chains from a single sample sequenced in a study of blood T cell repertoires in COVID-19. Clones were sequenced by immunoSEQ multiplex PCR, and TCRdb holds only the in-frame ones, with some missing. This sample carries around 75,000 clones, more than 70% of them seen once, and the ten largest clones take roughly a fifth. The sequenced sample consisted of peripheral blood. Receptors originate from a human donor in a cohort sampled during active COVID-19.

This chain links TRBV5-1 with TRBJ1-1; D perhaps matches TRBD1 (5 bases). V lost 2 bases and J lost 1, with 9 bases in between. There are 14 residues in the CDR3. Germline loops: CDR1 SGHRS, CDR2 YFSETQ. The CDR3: CASSFSTGNTEAFF. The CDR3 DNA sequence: TGCGCCAGCAGCTTTAGCACAGGGAACACTGAAGCTTTCTTT.

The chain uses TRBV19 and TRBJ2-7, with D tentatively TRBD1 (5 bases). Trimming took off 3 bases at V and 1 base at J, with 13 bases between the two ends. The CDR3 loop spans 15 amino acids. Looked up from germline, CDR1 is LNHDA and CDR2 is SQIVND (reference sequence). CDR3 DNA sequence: TGTGCCAGTAGTATTCCTGGGGCGAGGTCCTACGAGCAGTACTTC. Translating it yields CASSIPGARSYEQYF.

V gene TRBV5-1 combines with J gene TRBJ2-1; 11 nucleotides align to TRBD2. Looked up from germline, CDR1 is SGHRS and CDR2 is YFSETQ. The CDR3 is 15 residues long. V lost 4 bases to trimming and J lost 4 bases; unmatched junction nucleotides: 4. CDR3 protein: CASSLTSGGYNEQFF. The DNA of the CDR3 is TGCGCCAGCAGCCTCACTAGCGGGGGATACAATGAGCAGTTCTTC.

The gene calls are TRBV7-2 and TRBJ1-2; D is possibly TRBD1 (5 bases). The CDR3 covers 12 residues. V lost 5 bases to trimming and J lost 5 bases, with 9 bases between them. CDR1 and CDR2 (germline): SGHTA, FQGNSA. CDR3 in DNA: TGTGCCAGCAGCCTCGACAGATATGGCTACACCTTC. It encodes CASSLDRYGYTF.

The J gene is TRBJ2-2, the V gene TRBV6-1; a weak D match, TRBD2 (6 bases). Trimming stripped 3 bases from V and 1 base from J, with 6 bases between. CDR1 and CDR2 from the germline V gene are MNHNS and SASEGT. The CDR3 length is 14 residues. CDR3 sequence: CASSERGNTGELFF. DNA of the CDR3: TGTGCCAGCAGTGAGCGGGGGAACACCGGGGAGCTGTTTTTT.

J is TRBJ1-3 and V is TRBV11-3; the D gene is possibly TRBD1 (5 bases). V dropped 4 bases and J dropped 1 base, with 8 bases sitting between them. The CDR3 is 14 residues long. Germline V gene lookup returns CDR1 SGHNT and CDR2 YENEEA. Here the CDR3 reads CASSSGGSGNTIYF. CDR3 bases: TGTGCCAGCAGCTCGGGGGGATCTGGAAACACCATATATTTT.

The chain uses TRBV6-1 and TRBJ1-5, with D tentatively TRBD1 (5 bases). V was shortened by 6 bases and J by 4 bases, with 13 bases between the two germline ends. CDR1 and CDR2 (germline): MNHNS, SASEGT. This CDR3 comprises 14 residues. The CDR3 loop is CASSPSQGNQPQHF. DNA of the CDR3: TGTGCCAGCAGCCCGAGCCAGGGAAATCAGCCCCAGCATTTT.

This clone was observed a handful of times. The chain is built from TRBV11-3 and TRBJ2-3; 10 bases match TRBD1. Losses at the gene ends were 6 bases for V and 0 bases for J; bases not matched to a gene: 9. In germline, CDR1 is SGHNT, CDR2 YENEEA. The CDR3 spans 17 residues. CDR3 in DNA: TGTGCCAGCAGTCCCGCCGGGACAGGGGTTAGCACAGATACGCAGTATTTT. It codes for CASSPAGTGVSTDTQYF.

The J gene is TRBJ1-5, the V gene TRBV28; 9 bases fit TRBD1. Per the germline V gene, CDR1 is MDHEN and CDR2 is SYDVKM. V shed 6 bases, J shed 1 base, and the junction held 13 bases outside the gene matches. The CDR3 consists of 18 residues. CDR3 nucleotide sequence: TGTGCCAGCAGCAACGTCCCGGGACAGGGCAAGAGCAATCAGCCCCAGCATTTT. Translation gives CASSNVPGQGKSNQPQHF. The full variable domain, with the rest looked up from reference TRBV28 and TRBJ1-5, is DVKVTQSSRYLVKRTGEKVFLECVQDMDHENMFWYRQDPGLGLRLIYFSYDVKMKEKGDIPEGYSVSREKKERFSLILESASTNQTSMYLCASSNVPGQGKSNQPQHFGDGTRLSIL.

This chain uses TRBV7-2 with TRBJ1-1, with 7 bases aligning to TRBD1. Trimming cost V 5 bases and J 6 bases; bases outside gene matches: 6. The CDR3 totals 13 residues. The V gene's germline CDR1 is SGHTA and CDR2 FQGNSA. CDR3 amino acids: CASSADRVAEAFF. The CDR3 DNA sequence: TGTGCCAGCAGCGCCGACAGGGTTGCTGAAGCTTTCTTT.

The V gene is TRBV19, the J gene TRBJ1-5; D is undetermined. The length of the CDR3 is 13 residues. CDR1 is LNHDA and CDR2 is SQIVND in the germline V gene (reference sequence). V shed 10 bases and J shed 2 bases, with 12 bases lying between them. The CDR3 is CATRRGGNQPQHF. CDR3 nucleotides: TGTGCCACACGTCGGGGTGGCAATCAGCCCCAGCATTTT.

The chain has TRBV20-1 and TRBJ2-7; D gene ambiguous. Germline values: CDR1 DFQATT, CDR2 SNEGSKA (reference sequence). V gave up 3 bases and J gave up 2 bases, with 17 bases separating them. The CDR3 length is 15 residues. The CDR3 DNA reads TGCAGTGCTAGTTCCGGAGCTTCACCTACCTACGAGCAGTACTTC. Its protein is CSASSGASPTYEQYF.

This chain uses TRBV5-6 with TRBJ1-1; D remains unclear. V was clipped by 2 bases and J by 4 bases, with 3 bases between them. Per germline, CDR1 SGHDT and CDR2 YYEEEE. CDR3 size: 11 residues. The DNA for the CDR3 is TGTGCCAGCAGCTTTAGCACTGAAGCTTTCTTT. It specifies CASSFSTEAFF. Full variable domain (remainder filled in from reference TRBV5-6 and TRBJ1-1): DAGVTQSPTHLIKTRGQQVTLRCSPKSGHDTVSWYQQALGQGPQFIFQYYEEEERQRGNFPDRFSGHQFPNYSSELNVNALLLGDSALYLCASSFSTEAFFGQGTRLTVV.

The CDR3 DNA reads as TGTGCCAGCAGCTCACCTCCGGGACAGGGAAATGAGCAGTACTTC. It specifies CASSSPPGQGNEQYF. The chain joins TRBV7-2 to TRBJ2-7; 9 bases line up with TRBD1. CDR1 is SGHTA, CDR2 FQGNSA, per germline. Unmatched junction bases numbered 11, after V lost 4 bases and J lost 7 bases. The CDR3 runs 15 residues.

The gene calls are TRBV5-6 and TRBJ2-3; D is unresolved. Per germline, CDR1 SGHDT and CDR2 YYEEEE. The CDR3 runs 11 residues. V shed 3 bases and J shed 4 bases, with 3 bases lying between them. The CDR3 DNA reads TGTGCCAGCAGCTCGGCAGATACGCAGTATTTT. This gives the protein CASSSADTQYF.

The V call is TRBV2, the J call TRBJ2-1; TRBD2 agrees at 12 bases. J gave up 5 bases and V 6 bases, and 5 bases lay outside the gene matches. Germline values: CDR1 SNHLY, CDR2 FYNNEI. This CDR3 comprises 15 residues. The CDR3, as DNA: TGTGCCAGCAGGCCCCGACTAGCGGGAGACAATGAGCAGTTCTTC. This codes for CASRPRLAGDNEQFF. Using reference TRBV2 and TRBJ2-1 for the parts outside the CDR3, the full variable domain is EPEVTQTPSHQVTQMGQEVILRCVPISNHLYFYWYRQILGQKVEFLVSFYNNEISEKSEIFDDQFSVERPDGSNFTLKIRSTKLEDSAMYFCASRPRLAGDNEQFFGPGTRLTVL.

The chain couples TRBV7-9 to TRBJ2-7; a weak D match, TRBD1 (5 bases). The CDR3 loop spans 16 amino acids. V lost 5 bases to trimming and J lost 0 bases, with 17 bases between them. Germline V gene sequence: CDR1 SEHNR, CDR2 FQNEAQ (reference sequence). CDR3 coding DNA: TGTGCCAGCAGCCAACTAACAGGCGAGAGCTCCTACGAGCAGTACTTC. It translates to CASSQLTGESSYEQYF.

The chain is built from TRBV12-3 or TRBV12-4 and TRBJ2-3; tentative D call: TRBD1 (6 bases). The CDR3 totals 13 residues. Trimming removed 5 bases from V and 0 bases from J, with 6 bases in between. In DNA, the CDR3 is TGTGCCAGCAGTGGACAGAGCACAGATACGCAGTATTTT. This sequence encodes CASSGQSTDTQYF.

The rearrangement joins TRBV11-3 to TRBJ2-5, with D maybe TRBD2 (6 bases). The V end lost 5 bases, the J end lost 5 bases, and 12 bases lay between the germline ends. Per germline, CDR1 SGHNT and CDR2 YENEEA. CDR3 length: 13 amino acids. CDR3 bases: TGTGCCAGCAGCCCGGGACTGAGGGAGACCCAGTACTTC. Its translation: CASSPGLRETQYF.

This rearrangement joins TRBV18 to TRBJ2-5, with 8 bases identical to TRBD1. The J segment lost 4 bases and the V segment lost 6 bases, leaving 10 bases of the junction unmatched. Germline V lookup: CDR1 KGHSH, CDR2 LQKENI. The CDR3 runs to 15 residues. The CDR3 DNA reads TGTGCCAGCTCCCCCGACAGGGGATCGGGAGAGACCCAGTACTTC. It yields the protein CASSPDRGSGETQYF.

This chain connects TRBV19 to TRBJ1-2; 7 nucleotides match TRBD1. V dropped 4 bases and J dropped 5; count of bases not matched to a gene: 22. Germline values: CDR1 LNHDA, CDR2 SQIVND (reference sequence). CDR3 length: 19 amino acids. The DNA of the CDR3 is TGTGCCAGTAGTACCAGCCTACAGGGGCCGTTTCGACAATCTTATGGCTACACCTTC. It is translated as CASSTSLQGPFRQSYGYTF. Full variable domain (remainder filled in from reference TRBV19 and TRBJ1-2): DGGITQSPKYLFRKEGQNVTLSCEQNLNHDAMYWYRQDPGQGLRLIYYSQIVNDFQKGDIAEGYSVSREKKESFPLTVTSAQKNPTAFYLCASSTSLQGPFRQSYGYTFGSGTRLTVV.

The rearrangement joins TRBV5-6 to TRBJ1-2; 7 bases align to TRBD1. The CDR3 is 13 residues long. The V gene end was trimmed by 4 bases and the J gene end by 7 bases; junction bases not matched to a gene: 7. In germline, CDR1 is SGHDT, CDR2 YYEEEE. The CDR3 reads CASSDRVARGYTF. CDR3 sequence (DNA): TGTGCCAGCAGCGACAGGGTTGCCCGTGGCTACACCTTC.

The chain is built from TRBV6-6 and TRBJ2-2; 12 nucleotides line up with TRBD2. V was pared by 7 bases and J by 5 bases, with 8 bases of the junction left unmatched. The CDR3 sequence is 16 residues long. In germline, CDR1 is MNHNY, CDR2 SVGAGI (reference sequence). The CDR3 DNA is TGTGCCAGCATCGAAAGCGGGACTAGCGGGACCGGGGAGCTGTTTTTT. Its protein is CASIESGTSGTGELFF.

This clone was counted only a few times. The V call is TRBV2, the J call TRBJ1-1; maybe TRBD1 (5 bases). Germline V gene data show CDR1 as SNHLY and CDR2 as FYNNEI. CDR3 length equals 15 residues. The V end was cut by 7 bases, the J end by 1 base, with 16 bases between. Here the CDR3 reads CASTDTPFRNTEAFF. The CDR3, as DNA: TGTGCCAGCACGGACACCCCGTTTCGGAACACTGAAGCTTTCTTT.

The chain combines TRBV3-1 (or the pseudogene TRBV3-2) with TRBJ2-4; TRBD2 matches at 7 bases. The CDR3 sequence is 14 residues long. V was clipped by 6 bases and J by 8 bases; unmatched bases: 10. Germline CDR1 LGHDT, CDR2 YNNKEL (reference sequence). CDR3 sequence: CASRETSGRDIQYF. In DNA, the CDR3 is TGTGCCAGCAGGGAGACTAGTGGGAGGGACATTCAGTACTTC.